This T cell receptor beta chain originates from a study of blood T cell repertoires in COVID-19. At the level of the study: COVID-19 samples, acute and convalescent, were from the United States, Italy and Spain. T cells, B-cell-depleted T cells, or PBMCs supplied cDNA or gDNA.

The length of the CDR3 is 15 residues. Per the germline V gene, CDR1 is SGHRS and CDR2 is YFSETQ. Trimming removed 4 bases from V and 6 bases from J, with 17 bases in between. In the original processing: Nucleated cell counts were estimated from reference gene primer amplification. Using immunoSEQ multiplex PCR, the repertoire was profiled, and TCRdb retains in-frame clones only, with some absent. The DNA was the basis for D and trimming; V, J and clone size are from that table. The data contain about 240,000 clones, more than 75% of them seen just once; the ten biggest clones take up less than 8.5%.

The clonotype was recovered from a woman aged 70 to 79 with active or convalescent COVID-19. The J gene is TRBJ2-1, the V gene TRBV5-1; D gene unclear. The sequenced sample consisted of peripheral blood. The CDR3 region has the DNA TGCGCCAGCAGCCAAGAGGCTCAACCTGGCAATGAGCAGTTCTTC. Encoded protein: CASSQEAQPGNEQFF.